The present T cell receptor (beta chain) was sequenced within a study of shared clonotypes between healthy human individuals. Broader study findings: Clonotype sharing among donors, it was expected, would be affected by sequencing depth.

Concerning this clone: Its antigen is unknown.

V was trimmed by 0 bases and J by 7 bases, leaving 3 bases between them. This CDR3 is built from 12 residues. CDR1 is WNHNN, CDR2 SYGVQD, per germline (reference sequence). Deep-level settings were used for running the assay. The table came from immunoSEQ multiplex PCR; TCRdb's copy has only in-frame clones and leaves some out. The data contain about 2.4 million clones, roughly 93% of them singletons. Only Caucasian adults living in Nashville, Tennessee made up the donor group. Sequenced input: naive CD4+ T cells from PBMCs. Documented subset: CD45RA+ positively selected. The sequence was collected from a man between 18 and 29 years old in good health. Some clones in this sample may be carry-over from other donors' samples. The J gene is TRBJ2-2, the V gene TRBV10-1; D is undetermined. Written as DNA, the CDR3 is TGCGCCAGCAGTGAGTCGCTCGGGGAGCTGTTTTTT. This encodes CASSESLGELFF.